These 22 T cell receptor beta chains were all obtained from the same sample, sequenced in a study of PD-1 blockade in classical Hodgkin lymphoma. Time point specified: cycle 4 day 1 (C4D1), after less than seven weeks of nivolumab. All the patients suffered relapse after autologous stem cell transplantation, and brentuximab vedotin exposure differed. Repertoires were generated with immunoSEQ multiplex PCR, while TCRdb's copy carries only in-frame clones and drops some. The sample yields some 86,000 clones, around nine tenths seen once. The sequences come from peripheral blood mononuclear cells (PBMCs), collected before the fourth cycle of nivolumab. These receptors were taken from a human donor with classical Hodgkin lymphoma.

This rearrangement joins TRBV7-7 to TRBJ2-1; D gene unclear. Trimming took 2 bases from V and 0 from J, leaving 8 bases between them. Looked up from germline, CDR1 is SSHAT and CDR2 is FNYEAQ (reference sequence). This CDR3 is built from 15 residues. CDR3 amino acids: CASSLTESSYNEQFF. In DNA, the CDR3 is TGTGCCAGCAGCTTAACAGAGAGCTCCTACAATGAGCAGTTCTTC.

As for this clone: This sample includes further DNA sequences coding for the same CDR3. This chain joins TRBV19 and TRBJ1-5; D remains ambiguous. Germline V gene lookup returns CDR1 LNHDA and CDR2 SQIVND (reference sequence). The length of the CDR3 is 15 residues. V was shortened by 1 base and J by 0 bases, with 7 bases between the two germline ends. DNA for the CDR3: TGTGCCAGTAGTATAGGAGGGTATAGCAATCAGCCCCAGCATTTT. It codes for CASSIGGYSNQPQHF. Looking up the rest from reference TRBV19 and TRBJ1-5 gives the full variable domain: DGGITQSPKYLFRKEGQNVTLSCEQNLNHDAMYWYRQDPGQGLRLIYYSQIVNDFQKGDIAEGYSVSREKKESFPLTVTSAQKNPTAFYLCASSIGGYSNQPQHFGDGTRLSIL.

This clone was found once. The chain carries TRBV28 and TRBJ1-6; tentatively, D is TRBD1 (5 bases). The CDR3 has 15 amino acids. Germline assignment: CDR1 MDHEN and CDR2 SYDVKM. With 3 bases removed from V and 3 bases from J, the gap between germline ends came to 9 bases. For the CDR3, the DNA is TGTGCCAGCAGTTTGGCCGACAGCTATAATTCACCCCTCCACTTT. This gives the protein CASSLADSYNSPLHF. Looking up the rest from reference TRBV28 and TRBJ1-6 gives the full variable domain: DVKVTQSSRYLVKRTGEKVFLECVQDMDHENMFWYRQDPGLGLRLIYFSYDVKMKEKGDIPEGYSVSREKKERFSLILESASTNQTSMYLCASSLADSYNSPLHFGNGTRLTVT.

This clone has just one count. V and J are TRBV2 and TRBJ2-3; no clear D gene. Germline lookup yields CDR1 SNHLY and CDR2 FYNNEI. The CDR3 runs 17 residues. V was shortened by 6 bases and J by 1 base, with 20 bases between the two germline ends. The CDR3 nucleotides read TGTGCCAGCAGACTTGAAGTTGTACCTTTAGGCACAGATACGCAGTATTTT. Amino acids: CASRLEVVPLGTDTQYF.

The chain has TRBV5-1 and TRBJ1-4; D gene uncertain. CDR1 is SGHRS and CDR2 is YFSETQ in the germline V gene. CDR3 length: 17 amino acids. Trimming removed 0 bases at V and 4 bases at J, with 16 bases between. This CDR3 is CASSLVPTLSSNEKLFF. CDR3 coding DNA: TGCGCCAGCAGCTTGGTCCCAACCTTATCAAGTAATGAAAAACTGTTTTTT.

The CDR3 DNA is TGTGCCAGCAGATCCGGCGGGGGGGACACCGGGGAGCTGTTTTTT. It encodes CASRSGGGDTGELFF. V usage is TRBV7-9 and J usage is TRBJ2-2; TRBD2 matches 9 bases. Germline V gene lookup returns CDR1 SEHNR and CDR2 FQNEAQ (reference sequence). The length of the CDR3 is 15 residues. J was trimmed by 3 bases and V by 6 bases; bases with no gene match: 5.

Here the CDR3 reads CASSETPYEQYF. The CDR3 DNA is TGCGCCAGCAGTGAAACCCCCTACGAGCAGTACTTC. The V and J genes are TRBV10-1 and TRBJ2-7; D ambiguous. The CDR3 is 12 amino acids. V lost 3 bases and J 2 bases, leaving 5 bases between the germline ends. Germline CDR1 is WNHNN and CDR2 is SYGVQD (reference sequence).

Only a few counts were recorded for this clone. This chain links TRBV19 with TRBJ1-1, with D tentatively TRBD1 (6 bases). Trimming removed 6 bases from V and 1 base from J, with 15 bases in between. This CDR3 has 15 amino acids. Germline values: CDR1 LNHDA, CDR2 SQIVND (reference sequence). CDR3 sequence (DNA): TGTGCCAGTAGACCTTCATCCAGGGGGAACACTGAAGCTTTCTTT. Its translation: CASRPSSRGNTEAFF. The whole variable domain, remainder taken from reference TRBV19 and TRBJ1-1, is DGGITQSPKYLFRKEGQNVTLSCEQNLNHDAMYWYRQDPGQGLRLIYYSQIVNDFQKGDIAEGYSVSREKKESFPLTVTSAQKNPTAFYLCASRPSSRGNTEAFFGQGTRLTVV.

V usage is TRBV30 and J usage is TRBJ2-3, with a weak D call TRBD2 (6 bases). V lost 8 bases to trimming and J lost 5 bases, with 17 bases between them. The CDR3 runs 13 residues. Germline CDR1 is GTSNPN and CDR2 is SVGIG (reference sequence). As DNA, the CDR3 is TGTGCCGGGTCGGCGGGGTGGATAGATACGCAGTATTTT. Its protein product is CAGSAGWIDTQYF.

This clone was picked up one time. The V and J genes are TRBV27 and TRBJ1-5; D is possibly TRBD1 (6 bases). The germline V gene has CDR1 MNHEY and CDR2 SMNVEV (reference sequence). Trimming removed 4 bases from V and 3 bases from J, with 16 bases in between. This CDR3 is built from 16 residues. The CDR3 coding sequence is TGTGCCAGCAGTTCAGGACAGCTTCTATACAATCAGCCCCAGCATTTT. Its translation is CASSSGQLLYNQPQHF.

V gene TRBV7-9 combines with J gene TRBJ1-2, with a weak D call TRBD1 (6 bases). There are 13 residues in the CDR3. Deletions cut 1 base from V and 5 bases from J, with 8 bases between. Germline CDR1 SEHNR, CDR2 FQNEAQ (reference sequence). For the CDR3, the DNA is TGTGCCAGCAGCTTAGGGGGGCAATATGGCTACACCTTC. This gives the protein CASSLGGQYGYTF.

The chain is built from TRBV27 and TRBJ2-1; 10 nucleotides align to TRBD1. V lost 5 bases to trimming and J lost 8 bases; unmatched junction nucleotides: 6. CDR3 length equals 14 residues. The germline CDR1 and CDR2 sequences are MNHEY and SMNVEV (reference sequence). CDR3: CASSLGTGADEQFF. Written as DNA, the CDR3 is TGTGCCAGCAGTCTAGGGACAGGGGCGGATGAGCAGTTCTTC.

The genes are TRBV11-3 and TRBJ2-1; D unclear. Trimming left V 1 base short and J 7 bases short, with 11 bases between. The CDR3 spans 14 residues. Germline-derived CDR1 and CDR2 are SGHNT and YENEEA. The CDR3 region is CASSLGSLGNEQFF. CDR3 DNA: TGTGCCAGCAGCTTAGGATCTTTGGGTAATGAGCAGTTCTTC.

The chain is built from TRBV5-6 and TRBJ1-6; 10 bases match TRBD1. The germline CDR1 and CDR2 sequences are SGHDT and YYEEEE. The CDR3 is 15 residues long. After removal of 4 bases from V and 7 bases from J, the junction contained 5 bases not matched to a gene. The chain's CDR3 is CASSGGTGDNSPLHF. The CDR3 DNA sequence: TGTGCCAGCAGCGGCGGGACAGGGGACAATTCACCCCTCCACTTT. The full variable domain, with the rest looked up from reference TRBV5-6 and TRBJ1-6, is DAGVTQSPTHLIKTRGQQVTLRCSPKSGHDTVSWYQQALGQGPQFIFQYYEEEERQRGNFPDRFSGHQFPNYSSELNVNALLLGDSALYLCASSGGTGDNSPLHFGNGTRLTVT.

This clone has a single count. The rearrangement links TRBV20-1 to TRBJ1-2; a possible D gene is TRBD1 (5 bases). CDR1 and CDR2 from the germline V gene are DFQATT and SNEGSKA (reference sequence). V was pared by 1 base and J by 14 bases, with 14 bases between. The CDR3 covers 11 residues. CDR3 sequence (DNA): TGCAGTGCTAGAGTTCCCCTGGGGGAGACCTTC. This sequence encodes CSARVPLGETF.

V is TRBV28 and J is TRBJ2-2; D ambiguous. CDR1 is MDHEN, CDR2 SYDVKM, per germline. Trimming took 2 bases from V and 7 from J, leaving 8 bases between them. The CDR3 is made up of 13 amino acids. As DNA, the CDR3 is TGTGCCAGCAGTTTAATTCTCGACGGGGAGCTGTTTTTT. Encoded protein: CASSLILDGELFF.

This chain connects TRBV29-1 to TRBJ1-2, with 8 bases lining up with TRBD1. After removal of 6 bases from V and 7 bases from J, the junction contained 4 bases not matched to a gene. Germline values: CDR1 SQVTM, CDR2 ANQGSEA. The CDR3 totals 11 residues. The CDR3 sequence is CSVDRGGGYTF. The DNA for the CDR3 is TGCAGCGTCGACAGGGGAGGTGGCTACACCTTC.

The chain has TRBV9 and TRBJ1-5, with a weak D call TRBD1 (5 bases). Germline CDR1 reads SGDLS; CDR2 reads YYNGEE. The CDR3 has 16 residues. V lost 4 bases and J 4 bases, leaving 18 bases between the germline ends. The CDR3 spells CASSPGAGKGNQPQHF. Here the CDR3 DNA reads TGTGCCAGCAGCCCGGGCGCAGGGAAGGGGAATCAGCCCCAGCATTTT.

This clone was detected once. This sequence joins TRBV9 and TRBJ1-2; D gene uncertain. The CDR3 has 13 amino acids. CDR1 and CDR2 (germline): SGDLS, YYNGEE. Trimming stripped 3 bases from V and 3 bases from J, with 9 bases between. This CDR3 reads CASSAGVHYGYTF. CDR3 nucleotide sequence: TGTGCCAGCAGCGCCGGGGTGCACTATGGCTACACCTTC. The full variable domain, in which reference TRBV9 and TRBJ1-2 provide the parts outside the CDR3, is DSGVTQTPKHLITATGQRVTLRCSPRSGDLSVYWYQQSLDQGLQFLIQYYNGEERAKGNILERFSAQQFPDLHSELNLSSLELGDSALYFCASSAGVHYGYTFGSGTRLTVV.

The rearrangement uses TRBV9 and TRBJ2-3; 8 nucleotides line up with TRBD2. In germline, CDR1 is SGDLS, CDR2 YYNGEE. The CDR3 runs 16 residues. V gave up 1 base and J gave up 1 base; unmatched junction bases: 5. CDR3 nucleotides: TGTGCCAGCAGCGTACGGCCAGCGGGGGGCACAGATACGCAGTATTTT. It encodes CASSVRPAGGTDTQYF.

On this clone: A much more abundant neighbour one base away suggests this may be a read error. The V call is TRBV7-9, the J call TRBJ1-1; D gene unclear. There are 13 residues in the CDR3. Germline CDR1 reads SEHNR; CDR2 reads FQNEAQ (reference sequence). V was cut by 1 base and J by 2 bases, with 5 bases left in between. The CDR3 DNA reads TGTGCCAGCAGCTTAGGGGCCAACACTGAAGCTTTCTTT. As protein: CASSLGANTEAFF.

The chain carries TRBV10-3 and TRBJ2-5; D is undetermined. V was shortened by 2 bases and J by 5 bases, with 9 bases between the two germline ends. The CDR3 has 13 amino acids. Germline CDR1 ENHRY, CDR2 SYGVKD. CDR3: CAISEPRRETQYF. CDR3 DNA: TGTGCCATCAGTGAGCCGAGACGGGAGACCCAGTACTTC.